This T cell receptor (beta chain) emerged from a study of cytotoxic CD8 clonotypes in ibrutinib-treated CLL. Study-wide context: Responses: some 25 partial, 2 complete; after median roughly 68 months, around 15 stayed remitted, about twelve progressed. Study-level findings and limits: At the start, clonality exceeded age-matched healthy donors and followed circulating CD8+ T-cell counts. Once treatment began, public clonotypes, which were uncommon, contracted or stayed stable.

The V gene's germline CDR1 is LNHDA and CDR2 SQIVND (reference sequence). The CDR3 sequence is 13 residues long. Trimming took 6 bases from V and 6 from J, leaving 15 bases between them. A note on this clone: The antigen is undetermined.

The repertoire was sequenced with immunoSEQ multiplex PCR; TCRdb's copy has only in-frame clones and lacks some. The sample lists roughly 150,000 clones, roughly 88% seen once, with 3% in the top ten. Source: PBMCs, taken at disease progression, from a patient treated with ibrutinib. This sequence was found in a human donor with chronic lymphocytic leukemia. V gene TRBV19 combines with J gene TRBJ2-7; TRBD1 might be the D (6 bases). The CDR3 nucleotides read TGTGCCAGTAGGGACAGTCTGGCGTCCGAGCAGTACTTC. Translating gives CASRDSLASEQYF.